Listed below are T cell receptor beta chains from one sample, sequenced in a study of blood T cell repertoires in COVID-19. TCRdb's table, derived via immunoSEQ multiplex PCR, lists solely in-frame clones and lacks some. This sample has around 58,000 clones; roughly 85% occur once, and the top ten carry approximately 5%. The sample consisted of peripheral blood. These receptors were obtained from a human donor in a cohort sampled during active COVID-19. CDR3s include the opening cysteine and the closing phenylalanine or tryptophan. Fields, in order: J gene, clone size, V gene, D gene, CDR3 DNA, CDR3 protein. D genes are given only for firm matches. Where a row states a size, it is once, few, many or the class of an expanded clone; other rows omit it.

TRBJ2-3,once,TRBV6-5,TRBD2,TGTGCCAGCCTTTATAGACTAGCGGTAACAGATACGCAGTATTTT,CASLYRLAVTDTQYF
TRBJ1-5,once,TRBV6-2/TRBV6-3,.,TGTGCCAGCAGTTACCTAGACAGCGTCAATCAGCCCCAGCATTTT,CASSYLDSVNQPQHF
TRBJ2-2,.,TRBV29-1,.,TGCAGCGTTGAAGATACGGCCGGGGAGCTGTTTTTT,CSVEDTAGELFF
TRBJ2-2,.,TRBV25-1,.,TGTGCCAGCAGTGAATTGGGGGGAACCGGGGAGCTGTTTTTT,CASSELGGTGELFF
TRBJ1-5,once,TRBV19,TRBD1,TGTGCCAGTAGTATGAGGGGGACAGCGTATAGCAATCAGCCCCAGCATTTT,CASSMRGTAYSNQPQHF
TRBJ1-1,.,TRBV10-1,.,TGCGCCAGCGGCGGGCTGCCTTTTGGAGCTTTCTTT,CASGGLPFGAFF
TRBJ1-3,.,TRBV19,.,TGTGCCAGCAACCGTGGGGCGAACACCATATATTTT,CASNRGANTIYF
TRBJ2-2,few,TRBV11-3,.,TGTGCCAGCAGCTTCCGACAGAACACCGGGGAGCTGTTTTTT,CASSFRQNTGELFF
TRBJ1-3,.,TRBV19,.,TGTGCCAGTAGTAAAAATCCCGGTGGCTCTGGAAACACCATATATTTT,CASSKNPGGSGNTIYF
TRBJ2-3,.,TRBV5-1,TRBD1,TGCGCCAGCAGCCAGGGACAGCTCACAGATACGCAGTATTTT,CASSQGQLTDTQYF
TRBJ2-5,.,TRBV5-4,.,TGTGCCAGCAGGGACCTTAGACAGACCCAAGAGACCCAGTACTTC,CASRDLRQTQETQYF
TRBJ1-2,.,TRBV5-6,.,TGTGCCAGCAGCCCCAGACGGACAGCCTACTATGGCTACACCTTC,CASSPRRTAYYGYTF
TRBJ2-7,few,TRBV6-2/TRBV6-3,.,TGTGCCAGCAGTTTGGGACAAAGCTCCTACGAGCAGTACTTC,CASSLGQSSYEQYF
TRBJ2-5,once,TRBV5-1,TRBD2,TGCGCCAGCAGCTCTATAGCGGGGGGCCAAGAGACCCAGTACTTC,CASSSIAGGQETQYF
TRBJ1-6,.,TRBV9,TRBD1,TGTGCCAGCAGCGTAGGGAGGACAGGGGGAAATTCACCCCTCCACTTT,CASSVGRTGGNSPLHF
TRBJ1-2,.,TRBV7-9,.,TGTGCCAGCAGCCCCCTTAGCGAACGCCGGGGGGGCTACACCTTC,CASSPLSERRGGYTF
TRBJ1-2,.,TRBV5-3,.,TGTGCCAGAAGTCTTGACAGGCGCTATGGCTACACCTTC,CARSLDRRYGYTF
TRBJ1-6,.,TRBV4-3,.,TGCGCCAGCAGCCACCCGGGGAATTCACCCCTCCACTTT,CASSHPGNSPLHF
TRBJ1-4,few,TRBV10-3,.,TGTGCCATCAGTGTTGACAGCGAAAAACTGTTTTTT,CAISVDSEKLFF
TRBJ1-2,few,TRBV7-2,.,TGTGCCAGCAGCGAGTCAACAGGGAACTATGGCTACACCTTC,CASSESTGNYGYTF
TRBJ2-7,.,TRBV12-5,.,TGTGCTAGTGGTTTGGTATTTTACTCCTACGAGCAGTACTTC,CASGLVFYSYEQYF
TRBJ1-1,.,TRBV6-5,.,TGTGCCAGCAGTTGGGGGGTTGCGACGAACACTGAAGCTTTCTTT,CASSWGVATNTEAFF
TRBJ2-3,.,TRBV2,TRBD2,TGTGCCAGCCCTCTTCCTAGCGGGTACACAGATACGCAGTATTTT,CASPLPSGYTDTQYF
TRBJ2-1,.,TRBV7-9,.,TGTGCCAGCACCAAACCCTCGTACAATGAGCAGTTCTTC,CASTKPSYNEQFF
TRBJ2-2,medium-sized,TRBV7-2,.,TGTGCCAGCAGTTGGGAGGCCGGGGAGCTGTTTTTT,CASSWEAGELFF
TRBJ1-1,.,TRBV6-5,TRBD1,TGTGCCAGCAGTTACCTCACAGGGGGCGTTGGCACTGAAGCTTTCTTT,CASSYLTGGVGTEAFF
TRBJ2-5,.,TRBV12-3/TRBV12-4,.,TGTGCCAGCAGTTTCCCGCCGGGGGAGACCCAGTACTTC,CASSFPPGETQYF
TRBJ2-2,.,TRBV24-1,TRBD2,TGTGCCACCAGTGATCCGGGGGGGACGAACACCGGGGAGCTGTTTTTT,CATSDPGGTNTGELFF
TRBJ2-7,once,TRBV19,.,TGTGCCAGCTCATCGAGGACAGCCGACGAGCAGTACTTC,CASSSRTADEQYF
TRBJ2-7,.,TRBV5-4,TRBD2,TGTGCCAGCAGCCCGGCCCTAGCGGGGACCCGAGTGGTCGAGCAGTACTTC,CASSPALAGTRVVEQYF
TRBJ2-7,.,TRBV2,.,TGTGCCAGCCATTCAGTCGTCACCTACGAGCAGTACTTC,CASHSVVTYEQYF